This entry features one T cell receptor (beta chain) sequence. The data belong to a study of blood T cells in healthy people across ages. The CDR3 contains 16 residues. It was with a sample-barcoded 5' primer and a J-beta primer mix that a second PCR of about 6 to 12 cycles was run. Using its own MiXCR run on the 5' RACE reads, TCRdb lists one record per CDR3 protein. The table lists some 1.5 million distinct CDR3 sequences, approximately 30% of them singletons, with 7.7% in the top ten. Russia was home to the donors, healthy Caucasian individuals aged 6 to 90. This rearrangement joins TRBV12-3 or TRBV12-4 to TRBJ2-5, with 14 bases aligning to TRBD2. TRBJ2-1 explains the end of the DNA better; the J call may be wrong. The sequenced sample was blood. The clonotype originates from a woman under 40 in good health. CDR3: CASSPGLAGGQETQFF. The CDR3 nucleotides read TGTGCCAGCAGCCCTGGACTAGCGGGGGGTCAAGAGACCCAGTTCTTC.